A selection of T cell receptor beta chains follows, all from one sample in a study of blood T cell repertoires in COVID-19. Using immunoSEQ multiplex PCR, the repertoire was profiled, and TCRdb retains in-frame clones only, with some absent. The data show under 200,000 clones, with about 87% seen just once and around 0.5% held by the top ten. Source material: peripheral blood. These receptors were taken from a man aged 60 to 69 with COVID-19, enrolled during active disease. Each CDR3 is given with its conserved first and last residue. Fields, in order: CDR3 protein, CDR3 DNA, D gene, J gene, CDR3 length, V gene, clone size. D genes are given only for firm matches. Clone sizes are given selectively: once, few, many, or a class where the clone is expanded.

CASRLREGETQYF TGTGCCAGCAGACTCAGGGAGGGAGAGACCCAGTACTTC TRBD2 TRBJ2-5 13 TRBV6-5 NA
CASSLQGHTEAFF TGTGCCAGCAGCTTACAGGGGCACACTGAAGCTTTCTTT NA TRBJ1-1 13 TRBV11-2 NA
CASSVGLAANTDTQYF TGTGCCAGCAGCGTCGGACTAGCGGCCAACACAGATACGCAGTATTTT TRBD2 TRBJ2-3 16 TRBV9 NA
CASSLDASGGQTQYF TGTGCCAGCAGCTTAGATGCTAGCGGGGGGCAGACCCAGTACTTC TRBD2 TRBJ2-5 15 TRBV7-2 NA
CASSLRDNYNEQFF TGCGCCAGCAGCTTGCGAGACAACTACAATGAGCAGTTCTTC NA TRBJ2-1 14 TRBV5-1 NA
CASSNRNEQYF TGTGCCAGCAGCAATAGAAACGAGCAGTACTTC NA TRBJ2-7 11 TRBV21-1 NA
CAIRDRENTEAFF TGTGCCATCCGGGACAGGGAGAACACTGAAGCTTTCTTT TRBD1 TRBJ1-1 13 TRBV10-3 NA
CASSLPTSGGGYTF TGTGCCAGCAGCTTACCGACCTCAGGGGGTGGCTACACCTTC TRBD1 TRBJ1-2 14 TRBV7-8 NA
CASSYSRNQPQHF TGTGCCAGCAGTTACTCTCGGAATCAGCCCCAGCATTTT NA TRBJ1-5 13 TRBV6-2/TRBV6-3 NA
CASSYPSTGVIGNTIYF TGTGCCAGCAGTTACCCGTCGACAGGGGTGATCGGAAACACCATATATTTT TRBD1 TRBJ1-3 17 TRBV6-2/TRBV6-3 NA
CASSYSEFRDTQYF TGTGCCAGCAGTTACTCGGAGTTTCGAGATACGCAGTATTTT NA TRBJ2-3 14 TRBV6-5 once
CASSSGGQTNQPQHF TGTGCCAGCTCATCCGGGGGACAGACCAATCAGCCCCAGCATTTT TRBD1 TRBJ1-5 15 TRBV27 once
CASSYPSGTGRSEQFF TGTGCCAGCAGTTACCCGTCCGGGACAGGGAGAAGTGAGCAGTTCTTC TRBD1 TRBJ2-1 16 TRBV6-2/TRBV6-3 NA
CASRLQGEVNTEAFF TGCGCCAGCAGGTTGCAGGGGGAGGTGAACACTGAAGCTTTCTTT TRBD1 TRBJ1-1 15 TRBV5-1 NA
CASSLVSGAGNTIYF TGCGCCAGCAGCTTGGTGTCAGGGGCTGGAAACACCATATATTTT NA TRBJ1-3 15 TRBV5-1 NA
CASSAKPRTGGTEAFF TGTGCCAGCAGCGCCAAGCCTAGGACAGGGGGGACTGAAGCTTTCTTT TRBD1 TRBJ1-1 16 TRBV11-3 once
CASSVVASPNYGYTF TGTGCCAGCAGCGTAGTAGCCAGCCCTAACTATGGCTACACCTTC NA TRBJ1-2 15 TRBV9 few
CASSLSPGTASQETQYF TGTGCCAGCAGTTTATCTCCAGGGACAGCCTCCCAAGAGACCCAGTACTTC TRBD1 TRBJ2-5 17 TRBV27 NA
CASSHAVWTGTYGYTF TGTGCCAGCAGCCATGCAGTATGGACAGGGACTTATGGCTACACCTTC TRBD1 TRBJ1-2 16 TRBV3-1/TRBV3-2 NA
CASSDPGGAGGSYEQYF TGTGCCAGCAGCGACCCGGGGGGAGCGGGGGGGTCCTACGAGCAGTACTTC TRBD2 TRBJ2-7 17 TRBV7-2 NA
CASSLVGEQYF TGTGCCAGCAGCTTGGTCGGCGAGCAGTACTTC NA TRBJ2-7 11 TRBV5-6 NA
CSASGLAGNIQYF TGCAGTGCTAGTGGCTTAGCCGGAAACATTCAGTACTTC NA TRBJ2-4 13 TRBV20-1 NA
CASSLGVSGRLNEQFF TGCGCCAGCAGCTTGGGCGTTAGCGGGAGGTTGAATGAGCAGTTCTTC TRBD2 TRBJ2-1 16 TRBV5-1 NA